The present entry profiles one T cell receptor beta chain with its context. The data were taken from a study of blood T cell repertoires in COVID-19. The wider study: There were acute and convalescent COVID-19 samples, and they came from the United States, Italy and Spain. Sample material is recorded as cDNA or gDNA derived from T cells, B-cell-depleted T cells, or PBMCs.

CDR3 length: 14 residues. Losses at the gene ends were 3 bases for V and 4 bases for J; bases not matched to a gene: 6. Germline lookup yields CDR1 MNHNS and CDR2 SASEGT. Study processing details: From reference gene primer amplification, estimates of nucleated cell counts were derived. Some clones are missing from TCRdb's copy, which holds only in-frame ones; the method was immunoSEQ multiplex PCR. V and J calls and clone size follow that table, whereas D and trimming were derived from the DNA. The sample lists 200,000 to 250,000 clones; 70% to 90% were seen once. V is TRBV6-1 and J is TRBJ2-7, with 7 positions matching TRBD2. Sequenced input: PBMCs or T cells enriched from blood (not recorded which). This TCR derives from a woman aged 40 to 50 with acute COVID-19. CDR3 in amino acids: CASSDRVAGYEQYF. The CDR3, as DNA: TGTGCCAGCAGTGATCGGGTAGCGGGTTACGAGCAGTACTTC.